This T cell receptor beta chain originates from a study of spatial heterogeneity in lung cancer. Study-wide results and limits: Compared with follow-up, resection was when ubiquitous expanded tumor TCRs appeared in blood more.

TCRdb reprocessed the 5' RACE reads via MiXCR and lists one record per CDR3 protein. The table has fewer than 45,000 distinct CDR3 sequences, less than 8.5% seen once. The CDR3 sequence is 14 residues long. The germline V gene has CDR1 DFQATT and CDR2 SNEGSKA (reference sequence). V shed 3 bases and J shed 0 bases, with 9 bases lying between them. Regarding time point: sample taken at primary tumor resection. Sequencing was performed on whole RNA extracted from tumor and nontumor lung tissue, or from frozen PBMC, and the material was left unsorted. On this clonotype itself: Its antigen remains unidentified.

The sequence was collected from a female donor with early-stage non-small cell lung cancer. The source was PBMCs, collected at surgery. The chain links TRBV20-1 to TRBJ2-1, with D tentatively TRBD1 or TRBD2 (6 bases each). The DNA of the CDR3 is TGCAGTGCTAGCCGGGGGCCCTCCTACAATGAGCAGTTCTTC. Its translation is CSASRGPSYNEQFF.